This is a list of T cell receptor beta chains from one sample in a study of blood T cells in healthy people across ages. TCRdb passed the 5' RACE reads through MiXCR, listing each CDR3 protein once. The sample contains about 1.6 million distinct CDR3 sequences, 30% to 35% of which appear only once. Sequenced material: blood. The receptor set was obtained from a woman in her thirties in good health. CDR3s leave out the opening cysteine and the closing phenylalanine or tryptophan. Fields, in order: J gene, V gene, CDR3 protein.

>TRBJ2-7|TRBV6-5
ASSYWGTSANSYEQY
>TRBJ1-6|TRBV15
ATSRDRGGYSPLH
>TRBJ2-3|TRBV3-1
ASSQSQPGTDTQY
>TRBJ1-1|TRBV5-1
ASAADTANTEAF
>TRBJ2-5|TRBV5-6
ASSLYRVGGAGETQY
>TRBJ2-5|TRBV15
ATSATVGETQY
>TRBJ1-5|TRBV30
AWTGGQKGNQPQH
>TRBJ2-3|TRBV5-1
ASSLDYNTDTQY
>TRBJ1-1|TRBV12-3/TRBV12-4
ASSLGTGRPEAF
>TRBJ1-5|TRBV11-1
ASSLAHRAGGSNQPQH
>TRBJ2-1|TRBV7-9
ASSSPARTTAYEQF
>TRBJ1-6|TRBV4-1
ASSQDRDSPLH
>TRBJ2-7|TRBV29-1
SVEDEGASYEQY
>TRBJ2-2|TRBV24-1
ATRDGTSGRNPGELF
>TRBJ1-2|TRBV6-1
ASSASGAGGYT
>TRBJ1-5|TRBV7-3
ASTSFVNRGPSRNQPQH
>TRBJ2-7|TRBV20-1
SAYGGGNYEQY
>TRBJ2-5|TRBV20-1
SVGGGVLETQY
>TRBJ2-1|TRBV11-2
ASSLGLVGNEQF
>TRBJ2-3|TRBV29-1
SVEAGTASTDTQY
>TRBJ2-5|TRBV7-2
ASSPQRGHQETQY
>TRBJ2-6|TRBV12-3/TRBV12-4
ASSLGQGNSGANVLT
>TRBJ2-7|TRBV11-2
ASSSTGLDYEQY
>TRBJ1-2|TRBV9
ASSDEGLYGYT
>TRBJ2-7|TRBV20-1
SAAHRDRVYEQY
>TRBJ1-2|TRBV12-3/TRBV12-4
ASSPPGAYYGYT
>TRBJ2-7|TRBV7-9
ASSLGIAQGKNEQY
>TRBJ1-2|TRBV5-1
ASSLLDGYGYT
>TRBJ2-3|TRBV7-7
ASSLDTSGGSDTQY
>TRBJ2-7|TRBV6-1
ASSAPQGISYEQY
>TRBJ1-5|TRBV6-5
ASSPPRGWPQH
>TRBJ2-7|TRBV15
ATSRGGASDYEQY
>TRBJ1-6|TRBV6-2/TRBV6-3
ASSYSMDVVGNSLLH
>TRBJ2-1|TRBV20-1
SAIPGRGEQF
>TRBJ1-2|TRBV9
ASSPTSRANYGYT
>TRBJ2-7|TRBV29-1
SVNPNAGDEQY
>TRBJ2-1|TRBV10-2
ASSESTLGNEQF
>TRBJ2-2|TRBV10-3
AISGVAGPTGELF
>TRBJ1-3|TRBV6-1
ASSRNHRGSSGNTIY
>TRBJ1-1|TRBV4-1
ASSHSGTGGTEAF
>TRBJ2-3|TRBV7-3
ASSLDLSDTQY
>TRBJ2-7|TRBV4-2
ASSPRDSEQY
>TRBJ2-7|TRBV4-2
ASSQGRSRQVYEQY
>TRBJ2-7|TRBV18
ASSPEDGSYEQY
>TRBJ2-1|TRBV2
ASKLIRGRLDEQF